This T cell receptor beta chain was sequenced for a study of neurological immune-mediated disorders. V lost 4 bases, J lost 4 bases, and 9 bases lay in between. Germline assignment: CDR1 SNHLY and CDR2 FYNNEI. The CDR3 consists of 13 residues. Synthesis of cDNA was carried out by template-switch 5'RACE. The reaction used 10-nucleotide random UMIs. MiXCR, applied by TCRdb to the 5' RACE reads, yields one record per CDR3 protein. The sample has 18,000 or so distinct CDR3 sequences, around a quarter seen once; the top ten hold 30% to 40%. For this clonotype: Antigen specificity is unknown.

Study-level findings and limits: HTLV-1-associated myelopathy displayed the greatest TCR clonal expansion, and multiple sclerosis exhibited the smallest, lower than that of healthy controls.

Material: PBMCs. The receptor's source is a man aged 50 to 59 with HTLV-1-associated myelopathy (HAM/TSP). The chain has TRBV2 and TRBJ2-3; D is perhaps TRBD2 (5 bases). The CDR3 sequence is CASSGEGPDTQYF. The CDR3 DNA reads as TGTGCCAGCAGTGGAGAGGGCCCAGATACGCAGTATTTT.